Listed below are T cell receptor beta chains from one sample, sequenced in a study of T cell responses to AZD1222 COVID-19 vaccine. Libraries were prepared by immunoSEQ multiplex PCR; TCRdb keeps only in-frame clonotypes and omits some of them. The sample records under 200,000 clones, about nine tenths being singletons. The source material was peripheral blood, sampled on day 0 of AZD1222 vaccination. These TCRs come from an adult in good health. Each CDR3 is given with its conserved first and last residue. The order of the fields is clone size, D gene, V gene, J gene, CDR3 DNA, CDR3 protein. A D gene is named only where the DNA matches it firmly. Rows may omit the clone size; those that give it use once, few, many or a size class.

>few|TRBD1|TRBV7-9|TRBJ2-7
TGTGCCAGCAGCCCCACCGACAGGGGAATCCGTTACGAGCAGTACTTC
CASSPTDRGIRYEQYF
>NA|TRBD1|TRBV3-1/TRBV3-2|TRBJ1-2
TGTGCCAGCAGCCCGACAGGGGCCGCGGTTCGGGGCTATGGCTACACCTTC
CASSPTGAAVRGYGYTF
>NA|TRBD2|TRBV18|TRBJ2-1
TGTGCCAGCTCGAAAGCGGGGGGGCCCTACAATGAGCAGTTCTTC
CASSKAGGPYNEQFF
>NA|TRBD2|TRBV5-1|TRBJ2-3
TGCGCCAGCAGCCCCGGGACTAGCGGGACCCCAGATACGCAGTATTTT
CASSPGTSGTPDTQYF
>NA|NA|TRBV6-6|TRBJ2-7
TGTGCCAGCAGTCTTGACCTTCTTTCCTCCTACGAGCAGTACTTC
CASSLDLLSSYEQYF
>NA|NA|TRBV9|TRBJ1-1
TGTGCCAGCAGCGTAGGTTTAGGGGGGAACACTGAAGCTTTCTTT
CASSVGLGGNTEAFF
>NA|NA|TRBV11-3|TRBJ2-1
TGTGCCAGCAGCTTAGGCCCCGAGAATGAGCAGTTCTTC
CASSLGPENEQFF
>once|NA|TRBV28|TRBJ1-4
TGTGCCAGCATGGGCAGGGTGGGTGAAAAACTGTTTTTT
CASMGRVGEKLFF
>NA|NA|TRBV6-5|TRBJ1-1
TGTGCCAGCAGGGGGGACGGGACTTTCGGGACTGAAGCTTTCTTT
CASRGDGTFGTEAFF
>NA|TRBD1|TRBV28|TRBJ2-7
TGTGCCAGCAGTGCCTGGGACAGGGTCTTACCCTACGAGCAGTACTTC
CASSAWDRVLPYEQYF
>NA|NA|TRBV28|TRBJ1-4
TGTGCCAGCGGTACCGGGACACGAGGAACTAATGAAAAACTGTTTTTT
CASGTGTRGTNEKLFF
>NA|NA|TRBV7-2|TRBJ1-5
TGTGCCAGCAGCTTAGCGCAAGAATACTATCAGCCCCAGCATTTT
CASSLAQEYYQPQHF
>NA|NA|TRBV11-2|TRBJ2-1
TGTGCCAGCAGCTTAGATCCTATAGGTGCCGGTGAGCAGTTCTTC
CASSLDPIGAGEQFF
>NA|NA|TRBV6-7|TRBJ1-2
TGTGCCAGCACCTGGGCGGTTCGGAACTATGGCTACACCTTC
CASTWAVRNYGYTF
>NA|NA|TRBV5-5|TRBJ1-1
TGTGCCAGCAGCCACAGGGTCGACGCTGAAGCTTTCTTT
CASSHRVDAEAFF
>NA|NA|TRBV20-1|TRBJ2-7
TGCAGTGCTAGTGGGCAGGGCCTCGAGCAGTACTTC
CSASGQGLEQYF
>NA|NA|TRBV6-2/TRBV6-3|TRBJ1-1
TGTGCCAGCAGTTACGGGGAGTTTAGCACTGAAGCTTTCTTT
CASSYGEFSTEAFF
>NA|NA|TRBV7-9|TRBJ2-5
TGTGCCAGCAGCTTAAAAGGGCCCCAAGAGACCCAGTACTTC
CASSLKGPQETQYF
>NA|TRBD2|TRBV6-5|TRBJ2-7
TGTGCCAGCAGTCCAGGACTAGCGGGGTTTTACGAGCAGTACTTC
CASSPGLAGFYEQYF
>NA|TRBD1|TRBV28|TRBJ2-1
TGTGCCAGCAGGTCCGGGACAGGGACAGTTAGTGAGCAGTTCTTC
CASRSGTGTVSEQFF
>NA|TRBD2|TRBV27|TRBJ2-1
TGTGCCAGCAGTTCGATCGGGACTAGCGGGAGGAATGAGCAGTTCTTC
CASSSIGTSGRNEQFF
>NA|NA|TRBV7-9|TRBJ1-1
TGTGCCAGCAGCTTGGTGACCGGCACTGAAGCTTTCTTT
CASSLVTGTEAFF
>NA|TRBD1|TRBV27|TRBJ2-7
TGTGCCAGCAGCTCCGTCGGACAGGGCTTTTCCTACGAGCAGTACTTC
CASSSVGQGFSYEQYF
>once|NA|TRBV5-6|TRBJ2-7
TGTGCCAGCAGCCCCGGACCATCCTACGAGCAGTACTTC
CASSPGPSYEQYF
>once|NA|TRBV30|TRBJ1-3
TGTGCCTGGCTACTGGGGGGGAACACCATATATTTT
CAWLLGGNTIYF
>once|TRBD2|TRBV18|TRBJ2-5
TGTGCCAGCTCAAACCAGCGGGGGGTTCAAGAGACCCAGTACTTC
CASSNQRGVQETQYF
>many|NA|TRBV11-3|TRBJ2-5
TGTGCCAGCAGCTTAGAGCCGGGACCTCAAGAGACCCAGTACTTC
CASSLEPGPQETQYF
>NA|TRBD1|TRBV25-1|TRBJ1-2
TGTGCCAGCAGTGAATGGACAGGAGTACGATATGGCTACACCTTC
CASSEWTGVRYGYTF
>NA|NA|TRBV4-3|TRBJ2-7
TGCGCCAGCAGCCAAGATGGCCACCGGGGGCCCAGCTCCTACGAGCAGTACTTC
CASSQDGHRGPSSYEQYF
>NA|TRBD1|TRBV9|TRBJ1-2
TGTGCCAGCAGCGCCCAGACAGGGGCCGGCTACACCTTC
CASSAQTGAGYTF
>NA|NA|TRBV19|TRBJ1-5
TGTGCCAGTAAGATTTGGGGGCGAAGCAATCAGCCCCAGCATTTT
CASKIWGRSNQPQHF
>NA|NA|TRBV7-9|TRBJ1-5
TGTGCCAGCACCCGGGGCTACGATAGCAATCAGCCCCAGCATTTT
CASTRGYDSNQPQHF
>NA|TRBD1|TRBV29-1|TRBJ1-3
TGCAGCGTTGTCGGGACAGGGACTGGAAACACCATATATTTT
CSVVGTGTGNTIYF
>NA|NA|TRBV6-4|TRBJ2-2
TGTGCCAGCAAGGACGGCGAGAACACCGGGGAGCTGTTTTTT
CASKDGENTGELFF
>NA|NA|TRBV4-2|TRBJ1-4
TGTGCCAGCAGCCAAGATCTAGCAACTAATGAAAAACTGTTTTTT
CASSQDLATNEKLFF
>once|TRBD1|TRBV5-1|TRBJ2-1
TGCGCCAGCAGCGTCCGCCGGGACAGGGTGGGCAATGAGCAGTTCTTC
CASSVRRDRVGNEQFF
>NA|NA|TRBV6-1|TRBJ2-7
TGTGCCAGCAGTGAAGTCGGTTCCTACGAGCAGTACTTC
CASSEVGSYEQYF
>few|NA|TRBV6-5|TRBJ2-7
TGTGCCAGCAGTTCGCCGGGACGGAAGACCGAGCAGTACTTC
CASSSPGRKTEQYF
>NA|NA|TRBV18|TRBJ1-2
TGTGCCAGCTCACCACTGGACAGCTTTAACTATGGCTACACCTTC
CASSPLDSFNYGYTF
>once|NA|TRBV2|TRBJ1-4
TGTGCCAGCAGTACCTCGGGACACTTGTTTTTT
CASSTSGHLFF
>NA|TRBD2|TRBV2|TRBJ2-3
TGTGCCATCCCACTAGCGGGGGCCACAGATACGCAGTATTTT
CAIPLAGATDTQYF
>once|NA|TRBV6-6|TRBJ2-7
TGTGCCAGCAGCACCTGGACTTCCTACTTCTACGAGCAGTACTTC
CASSTWTSYFYEQYF
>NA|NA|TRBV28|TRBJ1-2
TGTGCCACCAGTGGGCCAGCCTATGGCTACACCTTC
CATSGPAYGYTF
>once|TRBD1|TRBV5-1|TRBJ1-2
TGCGCCAGCAGCTTAGGACAGGGCCATGGCTACACCTTC
CASSLGQGHGYTF
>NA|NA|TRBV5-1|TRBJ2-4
TGCGCCAGCAGCTTCTGGGGGTCGGCCAAAAACATTCAGTACTTC
CASSFWGSAKNIQYF
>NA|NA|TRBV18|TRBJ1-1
TGTGCCAGCTCACCGTTCGGGATGGACAGGAACACTGAAGCTTTCTTT
CASSPFGMDRNTEAFF
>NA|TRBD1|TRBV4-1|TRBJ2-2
TGCGCCAGCAGCCGAGGGACAGAGAACACCGGGGAGCTGTTTTTT
CASSRGTENTGELFF
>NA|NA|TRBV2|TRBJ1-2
TGTGCCAGCAGCAAACAGGGCTTGGACTATGGCTACACCTTC
CASSKQGLDYGYTF
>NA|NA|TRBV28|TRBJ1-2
TGTGCCAGCAGTCGTGAAGGGGGGAGGGGGAACTATGGCTACACCTTC
CASSREGGRGNYGYTF
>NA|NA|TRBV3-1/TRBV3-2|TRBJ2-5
TGTGCCAGCAGCCGAGGGGGAGAAGAGACCCAGTACTTC
CASSRGGEETQYF
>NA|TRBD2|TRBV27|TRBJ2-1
TGTGCCAGCAGTCCACTAGCGGGGGGTAACAATGAGCAGTTCTTC
CASSPLAGGNNEQFF